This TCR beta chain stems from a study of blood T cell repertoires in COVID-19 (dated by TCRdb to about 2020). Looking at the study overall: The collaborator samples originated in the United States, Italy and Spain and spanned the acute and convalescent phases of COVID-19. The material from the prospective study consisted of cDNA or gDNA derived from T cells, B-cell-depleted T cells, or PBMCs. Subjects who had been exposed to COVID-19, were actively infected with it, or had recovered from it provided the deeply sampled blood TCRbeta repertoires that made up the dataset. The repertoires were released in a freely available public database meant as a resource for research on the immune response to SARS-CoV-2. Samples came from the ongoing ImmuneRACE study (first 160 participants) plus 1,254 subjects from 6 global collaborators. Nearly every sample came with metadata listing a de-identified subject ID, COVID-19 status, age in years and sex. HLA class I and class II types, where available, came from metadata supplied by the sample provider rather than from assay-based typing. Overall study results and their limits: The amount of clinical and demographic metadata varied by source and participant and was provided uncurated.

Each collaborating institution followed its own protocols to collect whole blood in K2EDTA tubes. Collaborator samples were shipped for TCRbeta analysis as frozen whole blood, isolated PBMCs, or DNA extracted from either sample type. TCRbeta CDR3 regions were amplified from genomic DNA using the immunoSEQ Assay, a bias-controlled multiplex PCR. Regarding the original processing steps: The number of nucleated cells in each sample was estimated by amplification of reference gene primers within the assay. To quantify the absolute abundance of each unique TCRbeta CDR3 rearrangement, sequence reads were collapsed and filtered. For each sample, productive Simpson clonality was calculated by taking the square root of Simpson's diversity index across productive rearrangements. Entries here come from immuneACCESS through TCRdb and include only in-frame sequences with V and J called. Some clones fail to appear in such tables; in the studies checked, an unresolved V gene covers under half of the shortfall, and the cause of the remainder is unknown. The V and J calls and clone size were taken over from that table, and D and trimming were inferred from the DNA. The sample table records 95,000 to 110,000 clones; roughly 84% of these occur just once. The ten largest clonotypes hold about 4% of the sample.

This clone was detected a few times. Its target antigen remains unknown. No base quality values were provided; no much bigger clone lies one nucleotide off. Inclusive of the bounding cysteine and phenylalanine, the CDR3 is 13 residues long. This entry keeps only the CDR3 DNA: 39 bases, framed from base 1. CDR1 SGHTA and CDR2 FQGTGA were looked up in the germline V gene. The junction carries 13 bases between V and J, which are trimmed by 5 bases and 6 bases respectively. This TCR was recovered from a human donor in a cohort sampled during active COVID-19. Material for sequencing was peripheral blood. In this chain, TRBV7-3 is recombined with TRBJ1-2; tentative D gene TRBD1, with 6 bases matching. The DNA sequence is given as TGTGCCAGCAGCCTAGGGCCAGGGGATGGCTACACCTTC. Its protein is CASSLGPGDGYTF.